This T cell receptor beta chain was found in a study of graft-versus-host responses after intestinal transplantation. Study outcomes and limitations: Graft-donor T cell macrochimerism in patients accompanied high graft-versus-host to host-versus-graft clonal ratios in allografts.

A word on this clone: Its antigen is unknown.

The V end lost 1 base, the J end lost 10 bases, and 16 bases lay between the germline ends. The length of the CDR3 is 14 residues. Germline V CDR1 and CDR2: MGHRA, YSYEKL. Intraepithelial and lamina propria lymphocytes were released after the graft tissue was processed. The data were produced by immunoSEQ multiplex PCR, yet TCRdb's version contains in-frame clones alone and is incomplete. In the table there are fewer than 25,000 clones, around 81% of which are singletons. V and J are TRBV4-1 and TRBJ1-1, with TRBD1 as a possible D gene (5 bases). The sequencing used ileum tissue, collected 12 days after intestinal transplant. The source of this sequence is a human patient who received an intestinal transplant, so some T cells may come from the graft donor. The CDR3 DNA reads TGCGCCAGCAGCCAAGGTGGGGCTCTTATGGGAGCTTTCTTT. Amino acids: CASSQGGALMGAFF.